This T cell receptor beta chain emerged from a study of beta chain features in type 1 diabetes. About the study: The patients were much like the healthy donors in age, gender and cell yields.

CD4+ naive, central memory, regulatory and stem cell-like memory subsets were isolated by sorting on CD45RO/CCR7/CD25/CD127/CD95/CD27. With regard to this clone: Its target is unknown.

The whole isolated RNA underwent reverse transcription, so sequencing captured expressed TCRB transcripts. TCRdb's table, derived via immunoSEQ multiplex PCR, lists solely in-frame clones and lacks some. Of 110,000 to 150,000 clones in the sample, roughly a tenth were seen once. Study findings and constraints: TCRB CDR3 length was moderately but significantly reduced in all four CD4+ subsets of Type 1 diabetes patients. The study found that naive, central memory and Treg TCRB repertoires appeared more similar in patients than in healthy donors.

The sequencing input was central memory CD4+ T cells from blood. This TCR came from a man aged 18 to 30 in good health.

In nucleotides, the CDR3 is TGTGCCTGGAGTCAGACAGGGGCCAATCAGCCCCAGCATTTT. Amino acids: CAWSQTGANQPQHF. The chain recombines TRBV30 with TRBJ1-5; 8 bases are shared with TRBD1. Trimming cost V 2 bases and J 3 bases; bases outside gene matches: 3. The germline CDR1 and CDR2 sequences are GTSNPN and SVGIG (reference sequence). CDR3 size: 14 residues.